The rows below give T cell receptor beta chains drawn from one sample of a study of blood T cell repertoires in COVID-19. The protocol was immunoSEQ multiplex PCR, while the TCRdb copy is restricted to in-frame clones and leaves out a portion. The sample yields approximately 65,000 clones, about nine tenths seen once. The sequencing input was peripheral blood. All receptors derive from a woman under 30 with acute or convalescent COVID-19. The CDR3 runs from the conserved cysteine through the conserved F or W. Fields, in order: clone size, V gene, D gene, J gene, CDR3 DNA, CDR3 protein. A D gene is named only where the DNA matches it firmly. Clone size, where shown, is once, few, many, or a class for clones that have expanded.

size: NA; V: TRBV6-5; D: NA; J: TRBJ2-1; DNA: TGTGCCAGCAAGTACAACTACAATGAGCAGTTCTTC; CDR3: CASKYNYNEQFF
size: NA; V: TRBV29-1; D: NA; J: TRBJ2-3; DNA: TGCAGCGTTGATATAGAGGGAGATACGCAGTATTTT; CDR3: CSVDIEGDTQYF
size: NA; V: TRBV5-8; D: TRBD1; J: TRBJ1-5; DNA: TGTGCCAGCAGCTTGGCCAGGGGGGCGCGCAATCAGCCCCAGCATTTT; CDR3: CASSLARGARNQPQHF
size: NA; V: TRBV19; D: NA; J: TRBJ1-2; DNA: TGTGCCAGTAGTATGGGAGATCGCGGCTACACCTTC; CDR3: CASSMGDRGYTF
size: NA; V: TRBV19; D: NA; J: TRBJ1-1; DNA: TGTGCCAGTAGTATCGGGGTGTGGGGACGGGGAGGGCAAGATGTCATGAACACTGAAGCTTTCTTT; CDR3: CASSIGVWGRGGQDVMNTEAFF
size: once; V: TRBV5-1; D: NA; J: TRBJ2-3; DNA: TGCGCCAGCAGCTATAGGCCCGGGAGCACAGATACGCAGTATTTT; CDR3: CASSYRPGSTDTQYF
size: NA; V: TRBV29-1; D: NA; J: TRBJ2-3; DNA: TGCAGCGTTGAAGGGGCCGCCACAGATACGCAGTATTTT; CDR3: CSVEGAATDTQYF
size: few; V: TRBV6-5; D: TRBD2; J: TRBJ2-1; DNA: TGTGCCAGCATCAGCGGGGGGGCCGACAATGAGCAGTTCTTC; CDR3: CASISGGADNEQFF
size: few; V: TRBV29-1; D: NA; J: TRBJ1-1; DNA: TGCAGCGTTCCCCGGGGGGAGACTGAAGCTTTCTTT; CDR3: CSVPRGETEAFF
size: NA; V: TRBV15; D: TRBD2; J: TRBJ2-3; DNA: TGTGCCACCAGCAGAGATAGCGGGGGGGCTGTTCGGGCCACAGATACGCAGTATTTT; CDR3: CATSRDSGGAVRATDTQYF
size: NA; V: TRBV4-2; D: NA; J: TRBJ1-1; DNA: TGTGCCAGCAGCCAATTTGGACAGAACACTGAAGCTTTCTTT; CDR3: CASSQFGQNTEAFF
size: few; V: TRBV6-5; D: NA; J: TRBJ1-2; DNA: TGTGCCAGCACCGACCCGGGACACCTTAACTATGGCTACACCTTC; CDR3: CASTDPGHLNYGYTF
size: NA; V: TRBV5-1; D: TRBD2; J: TRBJ2-1; DNA: TGCGCCAGCGGGACTAGCGGGGGCAATGAGCAGTTCTTC; CDR3: CASGTSGGNEQFF
size: NA; V: TRBV9; D: NA; J: TRBJ2-3; DNA: TGTGCCAGCAGCGTAGTCGGTAGTTCAGATACGCAGTATTTT; CDR3: CASSVVGSSDTQYF
size: NA; V: TRBV29-1; D: NA; J: TRBJ1-1; DNA: TGCAGCGTTGCGTCCAATATAGTAGGGAGTGCTGAAGCTTTCTTT; CDR3: CSVASNIVGSAEAFF
size: NA; V: TRBV5-1; D: TRBD2; J: TRBJ2-1; DNA: TGCGCCAGCAGCTTGGCCCTCTATCTTAGCGGGAGGGTAGTGGAGCAGTTCTTC; CDR3: CASSLALYLSGRVVEQFF
size: NA; V: TRBV6-5; D: NA; J: TRBJ1-2; DNA: TGTGCCAGCAGTCTCGACAGAGACTATGGCTACACCTTC; CDR3: CASSLDRDYGYTF
size: once; V: TRBV11-2; D: TRBD1; J: TRBJ2-4; DNA: TGTGCCAGCAGCCCGTTGACAGGGGCCAAAAACATTCAGTACTTC; CDR3: CASSPLTGAKNIQYF
size: NA; V: TRBV6-2/TRBV6-3; D: TRBD2; J: TRBJ2-7; DNA: TGTGCCAGCAGTTACCGTCTAGCGGAGACCTACGAGCAGTACTTC; CDR3: CASSYRLAETYEQYF
size: NA; V: TRBV5-6; D: NA; J: TRBJ1-3; DNA: TGTGCCAGCAGCTTGGGCCCACGGAGCTCTGGAAACACCATATATTTT; CDR3: CASSLGPRSSGNTIYF
size: NA; V: TRBV4-1; D: NA; J: TRBJ1-5; DNA: TGCGCCAGCAGCCAAGTCGTACAGACCCATCAGCCCCAGCATTTT; CDR3: CASSQVVQTHQPQHF